These T cell receptor beta chains were read from a single sample in a study of T cells in Graves' hyperthyroidism and ophthalmopathy. One entry per CDR3 protein, called by TCRdb with MiXCR from the multiplex PCR reads. Among some 600,000 distinct CDR3 sequences listed, around 14% were seen once. The sample was blood. These receptors came from a woman in her thirties with Graves' hyperthyroidism that later progressed to Graves' ophthalmopathy. The CDR3 runs from the conserved cysteine through the conserved F or W. A D gene is named only where the DNA matches it firmly. Expanded clones get a size class; other rows say once, few or many, or leave the size out.

few	TRBV4-1	TRBJ2-3	NA	CASSHPGRRTSTDTQYF	TGCGCCAGCAGCCACCCGGGGCGCCGTACTAGCACAGATACGCAGTATTTT
NA	TRBV9	TRBJ1-1	NA	CASSVGGGSTEAFF	TGTGCCAGCAGCGTAGGAGGGGGATCCACTGAAGCTTTCTTT
many	TRBV6-2/TRBV6-3	TRBJ2-1	NA	CASSPGTDHIYNEQFF	TGTGCCAGCAGTCCCGGGACGGACCATATTTACAATGAGCAGTTCTTC
many	TRBV7-3	TRBJ2-5	TRBD1	CASSSPDREETQYF	TGTGCCAGCAGCTCCCCAGACAGGGAGGAGACCCAGTACTTC
many	TRBV6-2/TRBV6-3	TRBJ2-7	NA	CASSYSIPGSGYEQYF	TGTGCCAGCAGTTACTCGATACCGGGGTCGGGGTACGAGCAGTACTTC
many	TRBV29-1	TRBJ2-1	TRBD2	CSVDRAGGGNEQFF	TGCAGCGTTGATAGAGCGGGAGGGGGGAATGAGCAGTTCTTC
many	TRBV10-2	TRBJ1-1	NA	CASSEQRNTEAFF	TGCGCCAGCAGCGAACAGAGGAACACTGAAGCTTTCTTT
many	TRBV7-3	TRBJ2-7	TRBD2	CASSLGLAGEAEQYF	TGTGCCAGCAGCTTAGGACTAGCGGGAGAGGCCGAGCAGTACTTC
few	TRBV7-9	TRBJ2-7	TRBD1	CASSPGTGEDEQYF	TGTGCCAGCAGCCCCGGGACAGGGGAGGACGAGCAGTACTTC
many	TRBV6-1	TRBJ2-7	NA	CASSGISWGEQYF	TGTGCCAGCAGTGGAATTTCCTGGGGAGAGCAGTACTTC
many	TRBV12-3/TRBV12-4	TRBJ2-5	NA	CASSFYKQSPSQETQYF	TGTGCCAGCAGTTTTTACAAGCAATCCCCAAGTCAAGAGACCCAGTACTTC
few	TRBV19	TRBJ2-7	NA	CASSIGADPSSSYEQYF	TGTGCCAGTAGTATAGGGGCAGATCCTAGTAGTTCCTACGAGCAGTACTTC
NA	TRBV10-2	TRBJ1-5	NA	CASSDRESPQPQHF	TGCGCCAGCAGTGACAGGGAATCTCCTCAGCCCCAGCATTTT
many	TRBV2	TRBJ1-6	TRBD1	CASSSTGEHNSPLHF	TGTGCCAGCAGTTCGACAGGGGAACATAATTCACCCCTCCACTTT
many	TRBV19	TRBJ1-5	TRBD1	CASSISDRSNQPQHF	TGTGCCAGTAGTATTTCGGACAGGTCCAATCAGCCCCAGCATTTT
many	TRBV5-1	TRBJ2-3	NA	CASSFRESTDTQYF	TGCGCCAGCAGCTTCCGGGAGTCCACAGATACGCAGTATTTT
NA	TRBV7-9	TRBJ2-2	NA	CASRGTSDGELFF	TGTGCCTCCCGGGGGACCAGCGACGGGGAGCTGTTTTTT
many	TRBV5-1	TRBJ2-2	NA	CASRMTANTGELFF	TGCGCCAGCAGGATGACAGCTAACACCGGGGAGCTGTTTTTT
many	TRBV10-2	TRBJ2-2	NA	CASSESSGANTGELFF	TGCGCCAGCAGTGAGTCCTCCGGGGCCAACACCGGGGAGCTGTTTTTT
many	TRBV20-1	TRBJ1-1	TRBD1	CSARGTEDPEAFF	TGCAGTGCTAGGGGGACAGAGGACCCTGAAGCTTTCTTT
many	TRBV6-5	TRBJ2-7	NA	CASSYQDLTGGPYEQYF	TGTGCCAGCAGTTACCAAGACTTGACTGGGGGTCCCTACGAGCAGTACTTC
many	TRBV11-1	TRBJ2-7	NA	CATGVGASYEQYF	TGTGCCACGGGGGTGGGGGCCTCCTACGAGCAGTACTTC
many	TRBV5-6	TRBJ2-7	NA	CASRQMGSPGDYEQYF	TGTGCCAGCAGACAAATGGGTTCTCCGGGAGACTACGAGCAGTACTTC
few	TRBV7-9	TRBJ1-1	NA	CASSWEGGGNTEASF	TGTGCCAGCAGCTGGGAGGGTGGCGGCAACACTGAAGCTTCCTTT
many	TRBV29-1	TRBJ2-7	TRBD2	CSVEEVQAGGEYEQYF	TGCAGCGTTGAAGAGGTGCAAGCGGGAGGGGAGTACGAGCAGTACTTC
many	TRBV4-1	TRBJ2-7	NA	CASSQDLEQYF	TGCGCCAGCAGCCAAGATCTAGAGCAGTACTTC
few	TRBV6-5	TRBJ2-6	NA	CASSYRGEPFSGANVLTF	TGTGCCAGCAGTTACAGGGGGGAGCCCTTCTCTGGGGCCAACGTCCTGACTTTC
few	TRBV6-2/TRBV6-3	TRBJ1-5	TRBD1	CASSQRQGDQPQHF	TGTGCCAGCAGCCAACGACAGGGGGATCAGCCCCAGCATTTT
few	TRBV24-1	TRBJ2-2	NA	CATSDAGSAGHTGELFF	TGTGCCACCAGTGATGCGGGATCGGCTGGACACACCGGGGAGCTGTTTTTT
few	TRBV20-1	TRBJ1-5	NA	CSANQQFGSNQPQHF	TGCAGTGCTAACCAACAGTTTGGGAGCAATCAGCCCCAGCATTTT
NA	TRBV5-4	TRBJ1-2	NA	CASSQDLEGSGYTF	TGCGCCAGCAGCCAAGATCTAGAGGGCTCTGGCTACACCTTC
few	TRBV7-2	TRBJ1-1	TRBD1	CASSRTGGNVGTEAFF	TGTGCCAGCTCTAGGACAGGGGGCAATGTGGGGACTGAAGCTTTCTTT
many	TRBV27	TRBJ2-3	TRBD1	CASSSRDRDHASTDTQYF	TGTGCCAGCAGTTCGCGGGACAGGGATCATGCTAGCACAGATACGCAGTATTTT
many	TRBV10-3	TRBJ1-1	NA	CAIRPDGQPNTEAFF	TGTGCCATCAGACCGGACGGCCAACCGAACACTGAAGCTTTCTTT
few	TRBV6-1	TRBJ1-1	NA	CASSSAGPLTEAFF	TGTGCCAGCAGTAGCGCGGGACCGCTCACTGAAGCTTTCTTT
many	TRBV12-5	TRBJ1-2	NA	CASGLADYGYTF	TGTGCTAGTGGTTTGGCTGACTATGGCTACACCTTC
few	TRBV7-8	TRBJ2-1	NA	CASSLVSENEQFF	TGTGCCAGCAGCTTAGTGAGTGAGAATGAGCAGTTCTTC
few	TRBV29-1	TRBJ2-7	NA	CSVESRVTDGYEQYF	TGCAGCGTTGAAAGCAGGGTCACGGACGGGTACGAGCAGTACTTC
many	TRBV9	TRBJ1-6	NA	CASSARTGVYNSPLHF	TGTGCCAGCAGCGCCCGGACGGGGGTCTATAATTCACCCCTCCACTTT
many	TRBV29-1	TRBJ2-7	TRBD2	CSVGHQLLAGGSYEQYF	TGCAGCGTTGGTCATCAATTACTAGCGGGAGGTTCCTACGAGCAGTACTTC
many	TRBV11-2	TRBJ2-1	TRBD2	CASSLSGGYNNEQFF	TGTGCCAGCAGCTTATCGGGAGGCTATAACAATGAGCAGTTCTTC
NA	TRBV9	TRBJ2-2	TRBD2	CASSTRLAGEFGELFF	TGTGCCAGCAGCACAAGACTAGCGGGAGAATTCGGGGAGCTGTTTTTT
many	TRBV11-2	TRBJ1-2	NA	CASSTWRNSRGSGYTF	TGTGCCAGCAGCACTTGGAGGAATTCCAGGGGTTCTGGCTACACCTTC
many	TRBV20-1	TRBJ2-2	TRBD1	CSAPTGATGELFF	TGCAGTGCGCCCACAGGGGCCACCGGGGAGCTGTTTTTT
many	TRBV27	TRBJ2-7	NA	CASSGLSAGDSYEQYF	TGTGCCAGCAGTGGGCTGTCGGCAGGGGATTCCTACGAGCAGTACTTC
few	TRBV6-2/TRBV6-3	TRBJ1-2	NA	CASIQTGTRGLLNYGYTF	TGTGCCAGCATTCAAACCGGGACAAGGGGCTTGCTAAACTATGGCTACACCTTC
many	TRBV7-2	TRBJ1-2	TRBD1	CASSLYHRGNYGYTF	TGTGCCAGCAGCTTATATCACAGGGGCAACTATGGCTACACCTTC
many	TRBV9	TRBJ2-2	NA	CASSVSTLSNTGELFF	TGTGCCAGCAGCGTGTCGACTCTCTCCAACACCGGGGAGCTGTTTTTT
NA	TRBV19	TRBJ2-6	NA	CASFAGLGGGANVLTF	TGTGCCAGTTTCGCGGGATTGGGTGGAGGGGCCAACGTCCTGACTTTC
few	TRBV7-9	TRBJ2-5	NA	CASSPMGGAGAETQYF	TGTGCCAGCAGCCCCATGGGGGGGGCCGGGGCAGAGACCCAGTACTTC
NA	TRBV25-1	TRBJ1-1	NA	CASTPGGRAFF	TGTGCCAGCACCCCTGGGGGGCGAGCTTTCTTT
NA	TRBV30	TRBJ1-2	NA	CARRQGLDYGYTF	TGTGCGCGTCGCCAGGGCCTTGACTATGGCTACACCTTC
many	TRBV24-1	TRBJ2-3	NA	CATSDSAFKEGGPDTQYF	TGTGCCACCAGTGATTCGGCGTTCAAGGAGGGCGGCCCAGATACGCAGTATTTT
many	TRBV6-2/TRBV6-3	TRBJ2-7	TRBD2	CASSYSGLAGGEQYF	TGTGCCAGCAGTTACTCGGGGCTAGCGGGAGGCGAGCAGTACTTC
NA	TRBV12-3/TRBV12-4	TRBJ2-7	TRBD1	CASRHRDRVYEQYF	TGTGCCAGCAGGCACCGGGACAGGGTCTACGAGCAGTACTTC
many	TRBV28	TRBJ1-1	NA	CASSLQQGTEAFF	TGTGCCAGCAGTTTGCAACAGGGCACTGAAGCTTTCTTT